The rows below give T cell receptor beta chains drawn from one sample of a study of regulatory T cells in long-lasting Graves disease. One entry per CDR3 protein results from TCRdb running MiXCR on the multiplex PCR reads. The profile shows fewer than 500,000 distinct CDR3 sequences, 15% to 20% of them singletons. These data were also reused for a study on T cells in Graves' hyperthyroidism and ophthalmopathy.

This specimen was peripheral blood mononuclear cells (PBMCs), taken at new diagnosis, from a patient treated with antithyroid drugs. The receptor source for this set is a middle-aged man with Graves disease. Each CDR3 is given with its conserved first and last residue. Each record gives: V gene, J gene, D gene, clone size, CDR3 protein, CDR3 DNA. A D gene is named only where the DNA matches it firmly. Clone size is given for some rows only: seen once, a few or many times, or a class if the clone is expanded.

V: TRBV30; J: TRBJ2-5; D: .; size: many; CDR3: CAWSVSAGQETQYF; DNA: TGTGCCTGGAGTGTGTCGGCAGGACAAGAGACCCAGTACTTC
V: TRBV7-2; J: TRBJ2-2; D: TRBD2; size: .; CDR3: CASSLGVLAGVGELFF; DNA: TGTGCCAGCAGCTTGGGGGTACTGGCGGGAGTCGGGGAGCTGTTTTTT
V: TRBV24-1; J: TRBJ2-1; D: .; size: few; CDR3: CATSDLGNPRYDEQFF; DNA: TGTGCCACCAGTGATTTGGGCAACCCTAGGTACGATGAGCAGTTCTTC
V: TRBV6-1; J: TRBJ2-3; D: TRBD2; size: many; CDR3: CASSVAGVGIDTQYF; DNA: TGTGCCAGCAGTGTGGCGGGAGTAGGTATAGATACGCAGTATTTT
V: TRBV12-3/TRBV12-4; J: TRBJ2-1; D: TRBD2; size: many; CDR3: CASSDRGGVAGGPGNEQFF; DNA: TGTGCCAGCAGCGATAGGGGGGGGGTAGCGGGAGGGCCGGGCAATGAGCAGTTCTTC
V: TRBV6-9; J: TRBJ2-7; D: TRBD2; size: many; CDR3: CASSYTTSGRTYEQYF; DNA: TGTGCCAGCAGTTACACGACTAGCGGGAGGACCTACGAGCAGTACTTC
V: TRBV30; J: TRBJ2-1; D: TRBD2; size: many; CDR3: CAWVGTRNEQFF; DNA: TGTGCCTGGGTGGGGACTAGGAATGAGCAGTTCTTC
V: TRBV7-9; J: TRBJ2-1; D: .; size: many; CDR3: CASSPPSAQVNEQFF; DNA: TGTGCCAGCAGCCCCCCTAGCGCCCAGGTAAATGAGCAGTTCTTC
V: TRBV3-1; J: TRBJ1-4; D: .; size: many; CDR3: CASSQTQAHEKLFF; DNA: TGTGCCAGCAGCCAAACGCAAGCCCATGAAAAACTGTTTTTT
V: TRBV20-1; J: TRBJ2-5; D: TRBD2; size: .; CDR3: CSAREGLAASQETQYF; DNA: TGCAGTGCTAGAGAGGGACTAGCGGCCTCACAAGAGACCCAGTACTTC
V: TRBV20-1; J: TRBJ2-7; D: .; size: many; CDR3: CSARTGRRTYEQYF; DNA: TGCAGTGCTAGAACGGGGAGACGGACCTACGAGCAGTACTTC
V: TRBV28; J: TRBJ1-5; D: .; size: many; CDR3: CASSSTGQGSNQPQHF; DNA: TGTGCCAGCAGTTCGACGGGCCAAGGAAGCAATCAGCCCCAGCATTTT
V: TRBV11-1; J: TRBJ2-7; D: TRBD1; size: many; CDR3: CASSPGTGLHEQYF; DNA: TGTGCCAGCAGCCCCGGGACAGGGCTTCACGAGCAGTACTTC
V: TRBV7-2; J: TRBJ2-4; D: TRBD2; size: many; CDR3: CASSSGTSVYKAKNIQYF; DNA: TGTGCCAGCAGCTCCGGGACTAGCGTCTATAAGGCCAAAAACATTCAGTACTTC
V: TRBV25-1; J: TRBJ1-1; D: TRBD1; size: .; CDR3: CASNKQGKDTEAFF; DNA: TGTGCCAGCAATAAACAGGGGAAGGACACTGAAGCTTTCTTT
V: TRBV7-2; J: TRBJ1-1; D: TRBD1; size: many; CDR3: CASSLEGTGKAFF; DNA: TGTGCCAGCAGCTTAGAGGGGACAGGGAAAGCTTTCTTT
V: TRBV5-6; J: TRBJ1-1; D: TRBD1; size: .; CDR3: CASSPLDRMNTEAFF; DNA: TGTGCCAGCAGCCCCTTGGACAGGATGAACACTGAAGCTTTCTTT
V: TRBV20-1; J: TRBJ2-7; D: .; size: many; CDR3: CSASDSAYEQYF; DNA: TGCAGTGCTAGTGACAGTGCCTACGAGCAGTACTTC
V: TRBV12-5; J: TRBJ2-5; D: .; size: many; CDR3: CASAAPGTQGTQYF; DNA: TGTGCTAGCGCCGCCCCCGGGACGCAAGGGACCCAGTACTTC
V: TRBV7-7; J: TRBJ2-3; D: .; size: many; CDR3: CASSLGSASTDTQYF; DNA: TGTGCTAGCAGCTTAGGCAGTGCTAGCACAGATACGCAGTATTTT
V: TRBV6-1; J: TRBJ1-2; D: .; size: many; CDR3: CACQPGSNYGYTF; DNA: TGTGCCTGTCAACCGGGCTCGAACTATGGCTACACCTTC
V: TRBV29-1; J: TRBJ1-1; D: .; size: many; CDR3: CSVDSENMGRRAEAFF; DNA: TGCAGCGTTGACTCCGAAAACATGGGTCGCAGGGCTGAAGCTTTCTTT
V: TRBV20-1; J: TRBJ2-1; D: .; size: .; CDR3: CSATLDNEQFF; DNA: TGCAGTGCTACCCTAGACAATGAGCAGTTCTTC
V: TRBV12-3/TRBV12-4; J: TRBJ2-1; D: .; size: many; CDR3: CASSSSSSYNEQFF; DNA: TGTGCCAGCAGTTCTTCTAGCTCCTACAATGAGCAATTCTTC
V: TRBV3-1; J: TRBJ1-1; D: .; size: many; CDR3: CASSDTGTLSEAFF; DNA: TGTGCCAGCAGCGACACCGGGACACTTTCCGAAGCTTTCTTT
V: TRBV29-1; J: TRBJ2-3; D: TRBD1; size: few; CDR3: CSVLDRGGTDTQYF; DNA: TGCAGCGTACTGGACAGGGGAGGAACAGATACGCAGTATTTT
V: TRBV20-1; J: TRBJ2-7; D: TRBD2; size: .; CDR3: CSAGLAGATFEQYF; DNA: TGCAGTGCGGGCCTAGCGGGAGCGACTTTCGAGCAGTACTTC
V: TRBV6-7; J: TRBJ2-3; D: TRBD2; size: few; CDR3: CASTLAGRSTDTQYF; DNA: TGTGCCAGCACTCTAGCGGGGCGAAGCACAGATACGCAGTATTTT
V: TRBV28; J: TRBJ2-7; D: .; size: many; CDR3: CASHPQGTSYEQYF; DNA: TGTGCCAGCCATCCGCAGGGAACATCCTACGAGCAGTACTTC
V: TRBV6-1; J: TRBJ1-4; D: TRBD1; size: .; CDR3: CASSEDRGGEKLFF; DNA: TGTGCCAGCAGCGAAGACAGGGGGGGGGAAAAACTGTTTTTT
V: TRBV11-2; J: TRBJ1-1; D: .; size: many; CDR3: CASSSTGGGGTEAFF; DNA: TGTGCCAGCAGCTCGACGGGGGGGGGAGGCACTGAAGCTTTCTTT
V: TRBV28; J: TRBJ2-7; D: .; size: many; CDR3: CASPPARQGIAGEQYF; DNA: TGTGCCAGCCCTCCTGCCCGACAGGGAATAGCGGGGGAGCAGTACTTC
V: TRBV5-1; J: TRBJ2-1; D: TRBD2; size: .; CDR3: CASSTGLAGPYNEQFF; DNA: TGCGCCAGCAGCACGGGACTAGCGGGCCCTTACAATGAGCAGTTCTTC
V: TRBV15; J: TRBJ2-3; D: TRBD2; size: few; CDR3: CATSRGLAGGDTQYF; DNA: TGTGCCACCAGCAGAGGACTAGCGGGGGGGGATACGCAGTATTTT
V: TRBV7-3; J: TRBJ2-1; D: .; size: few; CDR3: CASSPTAQSSYNEQFF; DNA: TGTGCCAGCAGCCCCACAGCGCAGAGCTCCTACAATGAGCAGTTCTTC
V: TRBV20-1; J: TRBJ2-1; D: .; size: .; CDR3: CSARLLASGEQFF; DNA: TGCAGTGCTAGGTTGCTAGCGAGTGGTGAGCAGTTCTTC
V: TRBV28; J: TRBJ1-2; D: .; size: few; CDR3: CASREGVGEGYTF; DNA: TGTGCCAGCCGCGAGGGGGTGGGAGAAGGCTACACCTTC
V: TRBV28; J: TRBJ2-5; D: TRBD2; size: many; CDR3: CASSPMTSASSGNPRGTQYF; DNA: TGTGCCAGCAGCCCCATGACTAGCGCCTCATCGGGGAACCCCAGGGGGACCCAGTACTTC
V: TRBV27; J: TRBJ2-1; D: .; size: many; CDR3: CASRRLGQGGNEQFF; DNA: TGTGCCAGCAGACGACTCGGGCAGGGGGGCAATGAGCAGTTCTTC
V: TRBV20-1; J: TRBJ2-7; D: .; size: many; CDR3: CSPTKIQGMSYEQYF; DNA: TGCAGTCCCACAAAGATTCAGGGGATGAGCTACGAGCAGTACTTC
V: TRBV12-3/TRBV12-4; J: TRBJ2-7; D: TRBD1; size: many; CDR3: CASRGGQGYEQYF; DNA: TGTGCCAGCAGAGGAGGACAGGGATACGAGCAGTACTTC
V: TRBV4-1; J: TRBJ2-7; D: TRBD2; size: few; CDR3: CASSHLAGLHEQYF; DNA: TGCGCCAGCAGCCACCTAGCGGGACTCCACGAGCAGTACTTC
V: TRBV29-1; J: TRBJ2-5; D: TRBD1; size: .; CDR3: CSVGQGSETQYF; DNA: TGCAGCGTTGGACAGGGGAGCGAGACCCAGTACTTC
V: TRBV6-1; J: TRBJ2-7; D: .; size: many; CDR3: CASRLSGSSYEQYF; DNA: TGTGCCAGCAGACTATCAGGGTCGAGCTACGAGCAGTACTTC
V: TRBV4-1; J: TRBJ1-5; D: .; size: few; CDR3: CASSQQGYNQPQHF; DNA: TGCGCCAGCAGCCAACAGGGCTACAATCAGCCCCAGCATTTT
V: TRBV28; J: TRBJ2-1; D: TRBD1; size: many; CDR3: CATSHRDRGGEQFF; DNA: TGTGCCACTTCCCACAGGGACAGGGGAGGAGAGCAGTTCTTC
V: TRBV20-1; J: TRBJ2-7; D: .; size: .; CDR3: CSASPGPYEQYF; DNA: TGCAGTGCTAGCCCGGGTCCCTACGAGCAGTACTTC
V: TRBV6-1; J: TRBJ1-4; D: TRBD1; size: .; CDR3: CASRVQEGGEKLFF; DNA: TGTGCCAGCAGGGTGCAGGAAGGGGGCGAAAAACTGTTTTTT
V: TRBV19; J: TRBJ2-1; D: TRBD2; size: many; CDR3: CASSPGTSRNNEQFF; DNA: TGTGCCAGTAGTCCCGGGACTAGCAGGAACAATGAGCAGTTCTTC
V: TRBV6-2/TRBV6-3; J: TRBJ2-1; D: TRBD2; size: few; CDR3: CASRRLAGANEQFF; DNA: TGTGCCAGTAGAAGACTAGCGGGAGCCAATGAGCAGTTCTTC
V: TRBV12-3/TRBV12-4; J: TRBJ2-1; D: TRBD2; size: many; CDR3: CASSPTSFSGRGSYNEQFF; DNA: TGTGCCAGCAGTCCGACCTCATTTAGCGGGAGGGGCTCCTACAATGAGCAGTTCTTC
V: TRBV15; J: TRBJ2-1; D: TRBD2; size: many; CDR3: CATSRRTTSGSLNEQFF; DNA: TGTGCCACCAGCAGACGAACGACTAGCGGTTCTTTGAATGAGCAGTTCTTC
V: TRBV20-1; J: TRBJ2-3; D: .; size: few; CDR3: CSARAGTPPGDTQYF; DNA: TGCAGTGCTAGAGCCGGGACACCCCCAGGAGATACGCAGTATTTT
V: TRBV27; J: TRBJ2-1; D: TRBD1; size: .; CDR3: CASSRRTGFLDNEQFF; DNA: TGTGCCAGCAGTCGACGGACAGGGTTTCTGGACAATGAGCAGTTCTTC
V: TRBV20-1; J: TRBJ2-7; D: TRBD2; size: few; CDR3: CSATLDGGDEQYF; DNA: TGCAGTGCAACTTTAGATGGGGGGGACGAGCAGTACTTC
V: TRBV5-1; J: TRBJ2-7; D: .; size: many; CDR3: CASSNIPGINYEQYF; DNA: TGCGCCAGCAGCAACATCCCCGGGATCAACTACGAGCAGTACTTC
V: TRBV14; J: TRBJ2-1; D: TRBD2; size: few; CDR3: CASSQDPLAGVNEQFF; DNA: TGTGCCAGCAGCCAAGATCCCCTAGCGGGAGTCAATGAGCAGTTCTTC
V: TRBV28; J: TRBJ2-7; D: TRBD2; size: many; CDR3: CASSPALAGVHEQYF; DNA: TGTGCCAGCAGCCCGGCACTAGCGGGAGTACACGAGCAGTACTTC
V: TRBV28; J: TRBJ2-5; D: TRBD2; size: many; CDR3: CASSGGSLAGVETQYF; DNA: TGTGCCAGCTCAGGGGGATCCCTAGCGGGAGTAGAGACCCAGTACTTC
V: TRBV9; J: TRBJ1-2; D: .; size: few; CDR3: CASSEGGGRANYGYTF; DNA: TGTGCCAGCAGCGAGGGAGGGGGGAGAGCTAACTATGGCTACACCTTC